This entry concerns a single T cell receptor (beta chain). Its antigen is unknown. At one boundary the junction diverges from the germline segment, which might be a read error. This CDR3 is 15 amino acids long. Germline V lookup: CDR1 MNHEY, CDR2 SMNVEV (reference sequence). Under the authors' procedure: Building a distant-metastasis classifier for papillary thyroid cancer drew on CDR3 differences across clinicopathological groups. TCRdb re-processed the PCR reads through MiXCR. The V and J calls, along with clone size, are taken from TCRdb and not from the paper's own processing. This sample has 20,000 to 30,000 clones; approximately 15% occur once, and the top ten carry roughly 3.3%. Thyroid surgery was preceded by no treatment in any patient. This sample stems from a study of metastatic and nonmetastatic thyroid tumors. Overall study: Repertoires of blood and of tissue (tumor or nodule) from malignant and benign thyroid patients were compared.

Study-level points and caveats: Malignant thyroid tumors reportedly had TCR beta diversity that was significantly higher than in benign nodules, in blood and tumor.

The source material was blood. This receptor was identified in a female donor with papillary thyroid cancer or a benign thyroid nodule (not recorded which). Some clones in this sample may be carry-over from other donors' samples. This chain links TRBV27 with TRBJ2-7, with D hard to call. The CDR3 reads CAISLSSVGSYEQYF. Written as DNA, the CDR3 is TGTGCCATCAGTTTATCCAGCGTGGGCTCCTACGAGCAGTACTTC.